Listed here is a single T cell receptor beta chain. Both CD4+ and CD8+ T cells were negatively isolated, and TEMRA cells underwent FACS enrichment. Random hexamers were used to reverse transcribe the RNA input (0.5 to 1 ug). TCRdb analysed the immunoSEQ multiplex PCR reads with MiXCR anew, one entry per CDR3 protein. This sample has approximately 120,000 distinct CDR3 sequences, with 80% to 95% found just once. This entry comes from a study of CD8 T cells in Susac syndrome. CDR3 size: 12 residues. Germline values: CDR1 SQVTM, CDR2 ANQGSEA. V was pared by 4 bases and J by 3 bases, with 9 bases between. The sequenced sample consisted of CD8+ T cells from PBMCs. This receptor was taken from a human donor in good health. The V gene is TRBV29-1, the J gene TRBJ1-2; D call uncertain. The CDR3 DNA reads as TGCAGCGTTGGGGGTTTTGACTATGGCTACACCTTC. Amino acid sequence: CSVGGFDYGYTF.